This TCR beta chain was documented in a study of human T cells and chemical hapten exposure (dated by TCRdb to 2020 to 2022). A note on the overall study: For sensitization, 2% DPC in acetone was applied to a roughly 2 cm by roughly 2 cm area of upper inner arm skin. Throughout the roughly 23-week study period, patients were also given weekly therapeutic DPC doses on the scalp. Patch tests used Finn chambers with 0.01% DPC on the upper back, scored after 6 days by International Contact Dermatitis Research Group standards. The mostly female patient cohort included alopecia areata with under or over 50% scalp involvement, alopecia totalis and alopecia universalis. The libraries were sequenced as a pool, and the TCR yield per sample differed mostly because of small variations in library volumes within the pool. In alopecia patients, the study followed how the peripheral blood TCR repertoire changed in vivo over primary and secondary sensitization to diphenylcyclopropenone (DPC), a hapten. Blood samples were taken from patients before sensitization (week 0) and at 2, 6 and about 24 weeks after DPC sensitization. For TCR sequencing, blood came from 25 to 35 alopecia patients at anywhere from one to four time points (pre-sensitization, 2, 6 and 24 weeks). The investigation overall reported the following: No change with DPC sensitization was found in the number of TCRs above 1 in 1000 frequency, and no evidence of global repertoire structure alterations was found. Compared with pre-sensitization or healthy control sets, expanded TCRs formed significantly more large CDR3 similarity clusters, which is consistent with antigen-driven responses. Alopecia, a presumed autoimmune disease, was present in all patients, so the immune response of the patients might differ from that of healthy individuals. A positive correlation was found between the number of PT1 expanded TCRs and patch test score, with significance reached at thresholds 8, 16 and 32 but not 4. After repeated subsampling, the strength of the expansion versus patch-test correlation and the threshold at which it became significant changed.

This clonotype was picked up a small number of times. Its antigen target is currently unknown. Base qualities are not recorded, but no much larger clone differs from it by a single base. Including cysteine and phenylalanine, the CDR3 has 16 amino acids. Here the CDR3 DNA is all that survives: 48 bases in frame from base 1. Sequences SGHTA (CDR1) and FQGNSA (CDR2) are obtained from the germline V gene. The V and J ends are trimmed by 5 bases and 3 bases, leaving 17 bases between them. Preparation of the library involved RACE. Sequencing took place on a NextSeq 500. During library preparation, unique molecular identifiers were attached to individual cDNA molecules so that TCRs could be counted in a quantitative, reproducible way. From each blood RNA sample, both TCR alpha and TCR beta chains were sequenced. The published analysis was carried out like this. The median number of TCRs per sample was 90,000 to 100,000, ranging from roughly 23,224 to 690,600. The Decombinator software suite was used to annotate V, J and CDR3 in the TCR reads. To make PS versus PT1 abundance plots, every sample was subsampled to the same number of TCRs (28,000). TCRs were defined as expanded if absent before sensitization and observed at least eight times at the 2-week time point. In-frame beta chains were kept once TCRdb had trimmed the public reads at Q25 with fastp and called clones with MiXCR. All rows with the same CDR3 protein become a single entry with the most common DNA and genes. V and J calls and clone size were set by TCRdb, not the authors. Counted in this sample were about 250,000 distinct CDR3 sequences; roughly 7.4% of them appeared once. The ten largest clones add up to less than 1.5% of the sample.

Taken with the paper, the label for time point translates to: pre-sensitization, week 0. The treatment or condition label of this sample denotes: therapeutic diphenylcyclopropenone sensitization with weekly scalp DPC. At every patch-test visit, the blood draw took place before the patch test was put on. Eligible patients were aged 18 to 70, diagnosed with alopecia, deemed suitable for DPC therapy, and excluded if pregnant. Total RNA was extracted from unfractionated whole blood that had been collected in Tempus Blood RNA tubes. The sequenced sample was whole blood, obtained in connection with sensitization to the hapten diphenylcyclopropenone (DPC). The receptor's source is a man between 18 and 35 years old with alopecia areata. Some clones in this sample may be carry-over from other donors' samples. The V and J genes are TRBV7-2 and TRBJ2-1, and perhaps TRBD2 as D gene, on 5 matching bases. For the CDR3, the sequence is CASSQRLKLLYNEQFF. The nucleotides read TGTGCCAGCAGCCAGCGGCTGAAACTCCTCTACAATGAGCAGTTCTTC.